These 13 T cell receptor beta chains came from one sample sequenced in a study of OX40 agonist ivuxolimab in advanced cancers. The repertoire was sequenced with immunoSEQ multiplex PCR; TCRdb's copy has only in-frame clones and lacks some. The sample yields 65,000 to 90,000 clones, 85% seen once. The sample in question was CD4+ or CD8+ T cells sorted from blood, obtained in a trial of the OX40 agonist ivuxolimab. The receptors were sampled from an adult with an advanced solid tumor such as melanoma, head and neck, liver or kidney cancer.

V is TRBV15 and J is TRBJ1-4; 9 bases fit TRBD1. Looked up from germline, CDR1 is LNHNV and CDR2 is YYDKDF (reference sequence). Trimming removed 2 bases from V and 8 bases from J; junction bases left unmatched: 12. There are 17 residues in the CDR3. The CDR3 coding sequence is TGTGCCACCAGCAGAAACCCCGGGACAGGGAGGCGAGAAAAACTGTTTTTT. The encoded protein is CATSRNPGTGRREKLFF. The full variable domain, in which reference TRBV15 and TRBJ1-4 provide the parts outside the CDR3, is DAMVIQNPRYQVTQFGKPVTLSCSQTLNHNVMYWYQQKSSQAPKLLFHYYDKDFNNEADTPDNFQSRRPNTSFCFLDIRSPGLGDTAMYLCATSRNPGTGRREKLFFGSGTQLSVL.

J is TRBJ1-1 and V is TRBV5-4, with D perhaps TRBD1 (6 bases). CDR1 is SGHNT and CDR2 is YYREEE in the germline V gene (reference sequence). The CDR3 contains 16 residues. The V end was cut by 5 bases, the J end by 4 bases, with 21 bases between. CDR3 sequence (DNA): TGTGCCAGCAGTCAACACTCATCAGGGGTCCGCACTGAAGCTTTCTTT. Translating it yields CASSQHSSGVRTEAFF. The full variable domain, completed using reference TRBV5-4 and TRBJ1-1, is ETGVTQSPTHLIKTRGQQVTLRCSSQSGHNTVSWYQQALGQGPQFIFQYYREEENGRGNFPPRFSGLQFPNYSSELNVNALELDDSALYLCASSQHSSGVRTEAFFGQGTRLTVV.

This chain links TRBV19 with TRBJ2-5, with a weak D call TRBD2 (7 bases). V dropped 1 base and J dropped 4 bases, with 13 bases sitting between them. The V gene's germline CDR1 is LNHDA and CDR2 SQIVND (reference sequence). The CDR3 totals 15 residues. The CDR3 spells CASSIGRGAGETQYF. CDR3 sequence (DNA): TGTGCCAGTAGTATAGGACGGGGGGCAGGAGAGACCCAGTACTTC.

The chain carries TRBV2 and TRBJ1-1; the D gene is possibly TRBD1 (6 bases). CDR1 SNHLY and CDR2 FYNNEI come from the germline V gene. CDR3 length: 13 amino acids. Trimming stripped 7 bases from V and 4 bases from J, with 13 bases between. As DNA, the CDR3 is TGTGCCAGCACGCGACAGGCCGGCACTGAAGCTTTCTTT. As protein: CASTRQAGTEAFF.

The chain joins TRBV6-5 to TRBJ1-5; D ambiguous. V dropped 5 bases and J dropped 0 bases, with 11 bases sitting between them. This CDR3 has 15 residues. Germline V gene data show CDR1 as MNHEY and CDR2 as SVGAGI. The CDR3 loop is CASSPGSNSNQPQHF. DNA of the CDR3: TGTGCCAGCAGTCCGGGGTCAAATAGCAATCAGCCCCAGCATTTT.

This rearrangement joins TRBV27 to TRBJ2-5, with a possible D match to TRBD2 (7 bases). The J call is doubtful: the DNA matches TRBJ2-7 better. CDR3 length: 16 residues. From germline, CDR1 is MNHEY and CDR2 SMNVEV (reference sequence). In DNA form, the CDR3 reads TGTGCCAGCAGTTCCGCGCTAGGGGGGGGAGACTACGAGCAGTACTTC. Translated: CASSSALGGGDYEQYF.

The CDR3 sequence: CASSSITANYGYTF. For the CDR3, the DNA is TGTGCCAGCAGCTCTATTACAGCCAACTATGGCTACACCTTC. The chain employs TRBV6-1 and TRBJ1-2; D is ambiguous. V was pared by 6 bases and J by 2 bases, with 13 bases between. The V gene's germline CDR1 is MNHNS and CDR2 SASEGT. The CDR3 spans 14 residues.

This clone was seen once. This chain joins TRBV18 and TRBJ2-7, with 9 bases fitting TRBD1. The V gene's germline CDR1 is KGHSH and CDR2 LQKENI. The CDR3 loop spans 15 amino acids. Losses at the gene ends were 4 bases for V and 6 bases for J; bases not matched to a gene: 10. The CDR3 loop is CASSQTGTGSGEQYF. The CDR3 coding sequence is TGTGCCAGCTCACAGACCGGGACAGGGAGTGGCGAGCAGTACTTC.

This chain uses TRBV27 with TRBJ1-5, with TRBD1 identical over 11 bases. The CDR3 extends over 16 amino acids. The J segment lost 4 bases and the V segment lost 3 bases, leaving 5 bases of the junction unmatched. The V gene's germline CDR1 is MNHEY and CDR2 SMNVEV (reference sequence). The DNA of the CDR3 is TGTGCCAGCAGTTTGGACGGGACAGGGGGTAATCAGCCCCAGCATTTT. The encoded protein is CASSLDGTGGNQPQHF.

The genes are TRBV25-1 and TRBJ1-4; D may be TRBD1 (5 bases). There are 14 residues in the CDR3. V shed 3 bases and J shed 7 bases, with 12 bases lying between them. Germline V gene lookup returns CDR1 MGHDK and CDR2 SYGVNS. Written as DNA, the CDR3 is TGTGCCAGCAGTGATGGGGGTTTGGTTGAAAAACTGTTTTTT. As protein: CASSDGGLVEKLFF. Using reference TRBV25-1 and TRBJ1-4 for the parts outside the CDR3, the full variable domain is EADIYQTPRYLVIGTGKKITLECSQTMGHDKMYWYQQDPGMELHLIHYSYGVNSTEKGDLSSESTVSRIRTEHFPLTLESARPSHTSQYLCASSDGGLVEKLFFGSGTQLSVL.

This rearrangement joins TRBV28 to TRBJ2-5, with a tentative D call TRBD2 (7 bases). This CDR3 is 15 amino acids long. CDR1 MDHEN and CDR2 SYDVKM come from the germline V gene. V lost 3 bases to trimming and J lost 5 bases, with 16 bases between them. CDR3 nucleotide sequence: TGTGCCAGCAGTTTCTCGGGGGGCCGTTGGGAGACCCAGTACTTC. Its protein product is CASSFSGGRWETQYF.

This clone has just one count. V is TRBV5-1 and J is TRBJ2-1; D gene ambiguous. The V and J ends lost 1 base and 6 bases respectively, with 8 bases between them. The germline V gene encodes CDR1 SGHRS and CDR2 YFSETQ. The CDR3 spans 13 residues. CDR3 in amino acids: CASSLSRGNEQFF. CDR3 DNA: TGCGCCAGCAGCTTGTCCCGCGGCAATGAGCAGTTCTTC.

The chain links TRBV7-2 to TRBJ2-2, with 8 bases fitting TRBD2. The CDR3 is made up of 15 amino acids. V gave up 0 bases and J gave up 6 bases; unmatched junction bases: 3. Germline loops: CDR1 SGHTA, CDR2 FQGNSA. In nucleotides, the CDR3 is TGTGCCAGCAGCTTAGCATCCGGGAGGGCCGGGGAGCTGTTTTTT. Protein: CASSLASGRAGELFF.